Listed here is a single TCR beta chain. The antigen remains undetermined. Thyroid surgery took place with no prior treatment in any patient. V lost 1 base and J lost 8, with 13 bases in between. CDR1 is SGHRS, CDR2 YFSETQ, per germline. The CDR3 runs 14 residues. These data are taken from a study of metastatic and nonmetastatic thyroid tumors. Study-level information: Repertoires from malignant and benign thyroid patients were compared across blood and tumor or nodule tissue. Study results and limitations: Patients with malignant thyroid tumors reportedly had significantly higher TCR beta diversity than those with benign nodules, in blood and tumor.

Source study methods: The authors used CDR3 differences across clinicopathological groups to build a distant-metastasis classifier for papillary thyroid cancer. TCRdb re-called the PCR reads via MiXCR. The V and J calls follow TCRdb's processing rather than the paper's. Among 39,000 or so clones listed, about 45% were seen once. The sample taken for sequencing was tumor tissue. J is TRBJ2-1 and V is TRBV5-1, with D unresolved. This TCR derives from a male donor with papillary thyroid cancer or a benign thyroid nodule (not recorded which). Some clones in this sample may be carry-over from other donors' samples. CDR3 in DNA: TGCGCCAGCAGCTTGCTGGGTAGCCGCGATGAGCAGTTCTTC. As protein: CASSLLGSRDEQFF.